This TCR beta chain was sequenced during a study of cytomegalovirus exposure and HLA in healthy donors. Study overall: Of the donors genotyped, several hundred in all, around 77% fell in the Caucasian-associated ancestry cluster.

Comment on this clone: The antigen remains unidentified.

V dropped 2 bases and J dropped 6; count of bases not matched to a gene: 11. CDR1 is MNHEY and CDR2 is SVGAGI in the germline V gene. CDR3 length: 16 amino acids. Findings of the study overall: In a later analysis, at a false discovery rate of 0.05, about 17,000 TCR beta sequences matched HLA alleles. Among donors in an Asian-associated ancestry cluster, a later analysis reportedly found fewer N-insertions than the approximately 700-donor mean.

Primers included in the PCR were 60 Vbeta and 13 Jbeta primers. Libraries were prepared by immunoSEQ multiplex PCR; TCRdb keeps only in-frame clonotypes and omits some of them. This table holds 100,000 to 150,000 clones, about 66% found once. The sequenced material came from PBMCs. This chain joins TRBV6-5 and TRBJ2-3; 7 bases fit TRBD2. This receptor was taken from a man aged 30 to 39 in good health and CMV-seropositive. CDR3 in DNA: TGTGCCAGCAGTTACGATTCGGGGGGAGGTTCGGATACGCAGTATTTT. Amino acid sequence: CASSYDSGGGSDTQYF.